Listed below are T cell receptor beta chains from one sample, sequenced in a study of a mutant IDH1 vaccine in newly diagnosed glioma. The repertoire was sequenced with immunoSEQ multiplex PCR; TCRdb's copy has only in-frame clones and lacks some. The sample has about 54,000 clones, around 84% seen once. What these receptors recognize is not known. The material sequenced was PBMCs, taken from a glioma patient whose treatment included an IDH1 peptide vaccine. The receptor source for this set is a woman under 30 with glioma. Both conserved end residues are trimmed from each CDR3. Fields, in order: V gene, clone size, J gene, CDR3 protein. The size entry is marked missing in some rows and otherwise reads once, few, many or a size class.

V gene: TRBV7-9; clone size: once; J gene: TRBJ1-1; CDR3 protein: ASSVIQAAPAENTEAF
V gene: TRBV11-3; clone size: once; J gene: TRBJ1-2; CDR3 protein: ASSNPRVTHYGYT
V gene: TRBV19; clone size: NA; J gene: TRBJ2-1; CDR3 protein: ASSNVAGTQGGF
V gene: TRBV4-1; clone size: NA; J gene: TRBJ1-6; CDR3 protein: ASSQDQGYNSPLH
V gene: TRBV7-2; clone size: NA; J gene: TRBJ2-7; CDR3 protein: ASSPGRLAGGPPHEQY
V gene: TRBV6-7; clone size: NA; J gene: TRBJ1-5; CDR3 protein: ASRNTGQGALSNQPQH
V gene: TRBV7-3; clone size: NA; J gene: TRBJ2-1; CDR3 protein: ASSFPGLAEQF
V gene: TRBV6-5; clone size: NA; J gene: TRBJ2-2; CDR3 protein: ASREAGVPGELF
V gene: TRBV6-5; clone size: once; J gene: TRBJ2-5; CDR3 protein: ASSYPGTSLETQY
V gene: TRBV5-6; clone size: NA; J gene: TRBJ2-5; CDR3 protein: ASSSGTEETQY
V gene: TRBV5-1; clone size: NA; J gene: TRBJ2-3; CDR3 protein: ASSLAGTSTDTQY
V gene: TRBV9; clone size: NA; J gene: TRBJ1-2; CDR3 protein: ASSGDRGYGYT
V gene: TRBV2; clone size: NA; J gene: TRBJ2-7; CDR3 protein: ASARHQTYEQY
V gene: TRBV4-3; clone size: few; J gene: TRBJ1-2; CDR3 protein: ASSGGSRTYGYT
V gene: TRBV5-1; clone size: NA; J gene: TRBJ1-4; CDR3 protein: ASSLTGAATNEKLF
V gene: TRBV2; clone size: NA; J gene: TRBJ2-1; CDR3 protein: ASSDRSGRTYNEQF
V gene: TRBV9; clone size: NA; J gene: TRBJ1-1; CDR3 protein: ASSVGSGFFVGEAF
V gene: TRBV6-6; clone size: NA; J gene: TRBJ2-7; CDR3 protein: ASSSGDRVSEQY
V gene: TRBV27; clone size: NA; J gene: TRBJ1-1; CDR3 protein: ASRQNTEAF
V gene: TRBV19; clone size: NA; J gene: TRBJ2-5; CDR3 protein: ASSTLAGIPPETQY
V gene: TRBV11-2; clone size: NA; J gene: TRBJ2-7; CDR3 protein: ASSLGGHEQY
V gene: TRBV30; clone size: NA; J gene: TRBJ1-2; CDR3 protein: AWTSFRTGENGYT
V gene: TRBV29-1; clone size: NA; J gene: TRBJ2-6; CDR3 protein: SVSQGAASGANVLT
V gene: TRBV13; clone size: once; J gene: TRBJ1-2; CDR3 protein: ASIGFVREYGYT
V gene: TRBV7-9; clone size: medium-sized; J gene: TRBJ2-2; CDR3 protein: ASSFSGERYTGELF
V gene: TRBV5-6; clone size: NA; J gene: TRBJ2-1; CDR3 protein: ASSSRHLINSPQF
V gene: TRBV10-3; clone size: NA; J gene: TRBJ2-7; CDR3 protein: AISDPGTSYEQY
V gene: TRBV21-1; clone size: NA; J gene: TRBJ1-1; CDR3 protein: ASATGEQGKGSGAF
V gene: TRBV6-6; clone size: NA; J gene: TRBJ1-6; CDR3 protein: ASSYLMELLNSPLH
V gene: TRBV5-1; clone size: NA; J gene: TRBJ2-3; CDR3 protein: ASSLERSTDTQY
V gene: TRBV2; clone size: NA; J gene: TRBJ2-7; CDR3 protein: ASSGTGRYEQY
V gene: TRBV19; clone size: NA; J gene: TRBJ2-7; CDR3 protein: ASSGGLAGIDEQY